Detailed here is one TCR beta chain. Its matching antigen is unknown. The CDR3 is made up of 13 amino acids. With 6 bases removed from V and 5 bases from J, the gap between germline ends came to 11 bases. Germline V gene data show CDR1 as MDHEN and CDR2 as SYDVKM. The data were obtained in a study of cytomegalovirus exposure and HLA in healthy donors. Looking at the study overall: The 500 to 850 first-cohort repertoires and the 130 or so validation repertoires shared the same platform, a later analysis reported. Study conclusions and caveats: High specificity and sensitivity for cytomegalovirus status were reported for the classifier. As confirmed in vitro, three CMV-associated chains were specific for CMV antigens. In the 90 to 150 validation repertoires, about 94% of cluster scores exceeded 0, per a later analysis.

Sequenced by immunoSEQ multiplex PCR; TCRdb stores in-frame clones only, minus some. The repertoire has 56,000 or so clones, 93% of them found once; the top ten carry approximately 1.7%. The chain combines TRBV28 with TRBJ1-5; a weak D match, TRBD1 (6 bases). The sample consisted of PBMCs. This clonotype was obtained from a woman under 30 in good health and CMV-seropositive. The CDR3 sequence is CASRSTGYQPQHF. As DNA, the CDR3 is TGTGCCAGCAGATCCACAGGGTATCAGCCCCAGCATTTT.